The rows below give T cell receptor beta chains drawn from one sample of a study of blood T cell repertoires in COVID-19. Sequencing was performed with immunoSEQ multiplex PCR; in TCRdb, only in-frame clones are kept and a portion is missing. The sample lists fewer than 300,000 clones, roughly nine tenths occurring once. Sequenced material: peripheral blood. Receptors originate from a woman aged 30 to 39 with COVID-19, enrolled during active disease. CDR3s leave out the opening cysteine and the closing phenylalanine or tryptophan. Fields, in order: V gene, J gene, CDR3 protein.

v_gene: TRBV27; j_gene: TRBJ2-7; CDR3aa: ASSLGGTMSEQY
v_gene: TRBV30; j_gene: TRBJ2-5; CDR3aa: AWSVGGGLETQY
v_gene: TRBV5-1; j_gene: TRBJ1-4; CDR3aa: ASSLDGWTGLLF
v_gene: TRBV5-4; j_gene: TRBJ2-5; CDR3aa: ASSSGLKVAETQY
v_gene: TRBV2; j_gene: TRBJ2-6; CDR3aa: ASSDYSSGANVLT
v_gene: TRBV5-4; j_gene: TRBJ2-3; CDR3aa: ASSLAVAGGNWDTQY
v_gene: TRBV15; j_gene: TRBJ1-1; CDR3aa: ATSSWIDRTGGF
v_gene: TRBV30; j_gene: TRBJ1-4; CDR3aa: AWSVSSEKLF
v_gene: TRBV6-2/TRBV6-3; j_gene: TRBJ1-2; CDR3aa: ASSYPGIGYT
v_gene: TRBV4-1; j_gene: TRBJ2-3; CDR3aa: ASSQRGRGVDTDTQY
v_gene: TRBV6-5; j_gene: TRBJ2-7; CDR3aa: ASSSPLFEQY
v_gene: TRBV6-5; j_gene: TRBJ2-3; CDR3aa: ASKLAGDTDTQY
v_gene: TRBV18; j_gene: TRBJ2-1; CDR3aa: ASSPLPGTTSYNEQF
v_gene: TRBV30; j_gene: TRBJ2-2; CDR3aa: AWSGSRAGELF
v_gene: TRBV11-2; j_gene: TRBJ2-2; CDR3aa: AGRALPANTGELF
v_gene: TRBV6-5; j_gene: TRBJ1-2; CDR3aa: ASRTRENYGYT
v_gene: TRBV19; j_gene: TRBJ1-1; CDR3aa: ASSFQGGTEAF
v_gene: TRBV29-1; j_gene: TRBJ2-5; CDR3aa: SAASHLGAGDLGETQY
v_gene: TRBV11-3; j_gene: TRBJ2-2; CDR3aa: ASSRQGSNGELF
v_gene: TRBV21-1; j_gene: TRBJ1-6; CDR3aa: ASSRGGRGNNSPLH
v_gene: TRBV28; j_gene: TRBJ1-2; CDR3aa: ASSLRTGTGYT
v_gene: TRBV11-2; j_gene: TRBJ2-3; CDR3aa: ASSLNGVTRTDTQY
v_gene: TRBV6-5; j_gene: TRBJ1-1; CDR3aa: ASRQGAYEAF
v_gene: TRBV27; j_gene: TRBJ1-6; CDR3aa: ASRKGTVLSPLH
v_gene: TRBV12-5; j_gene: TRBJ1-1; CDR3aa: ASGLVRLGGRGTEAF
v_gene: TRBV27; j_gene: TRBJ1-5; CDR3aa: ASSLGSADQPQH
v_gene: TRBV6-1; j_gene: TRBJ1-2; CDR3aa: ASSEGDPMTGSNGYT
v_gene: TRBV6-1; j_gene: TRBJ1-5; CDR3aa: ASSEPGGVNSRDQPQH
v_gene: TRBV9; j_gene: TRBJ2-1; CDR3aa: ASSARLVSSYNEQF
v_gene: TRBV28; j_gene: TRBJ2-2; CDR3aa: ASRRQGVRSGELF
v_gene: TRBV5-1; j_gene: TRBJ2-7; CDR3aa: ASSSGTGGGEQY
v_gene: TRBV6-5; j_gene: TRBJ2-5; CDR3aa: ASSYSAGEYQETQY
v_gene: TRBV3-1/TRBV3-2; j_gene: TRBJ2-5; CDR3aa: ASSHPLGAQETQY
v_gene: TRBV5-4; j_gene: TRBJ2-5; CDR3aa: ASSSTGGGETQY
v_gene: TRBV18; j_gene: TRBJ2-7; CDR3aa: ASSPEGQGMNEQY
v_gene: TRBV7-8; j_gene: TRBJ1-4; CDR3aa: ASSFRDSPVEKLF
v_gene: TRBV18; j_gene: TRBJ2-5; CDR3aa: ASSKAGGETQY
v_gene: TRBV27; j_gene: TRBJ2-5; CDR3aa: ARGTVQETQY
v_gene: TRBV12-3/TRBV12-4; j_gene: TRBJ1-2; CDR3aa: ASSRDRGYGYT
v_gene: TRBV5-6; j_gene: TRBJ2-7; CDR3aa: ASSGTGGDGLALEQY
v_gene: TRBV6-2/TRBV6-3; j_gene: TRBJ1-5; CDR3aa: ASSQIRESNQPQH
v_gene: TRBV5-1; j_gene: TRBJ1-5; CDR3aa: ASSGRRDRKNQPQH
v_gene: TRBV15; j_gene: TRBJ2-2; CDR3aa: ATSRDRAGANTGELF
v_gene: TRBV15; j_gene: TRBJ2-6; CDR3aa: ATSPTYPGGDGANVLT
v_gene: TRBV12-2; j_gene: TRBJ1-5; CDR3aa: ASRLSTGSEGNQPQH